The 6 T cell receptor beta chains below were found in one sample sequenced in a study of blood T cells in healthy people across ages. With a J-beta primer mix and a sample-barcoded 5' primer, a second PCR ran about 7 to 11 cycles. TCRdb redid the calling of the 5' RACE reads with MiXCR, one entry per CDR3 protein. The table records 600,000 to 1,000,000 distinct CDR3 sequences, 55% to 70% of them present only once. Specimen: blood. The receptors come from a man aged 25-45 years in good health.

This clonotype has a handful of counts. J is TRBJ1-6 and V is TRBV10-3; D is ambiguous. This CDR3 is built from 13 residues. V shed 5 bases and J shed 7 bases, with 9 bases lying between them. The germline gives CDR1 ENHRY, CDR2 SYGVKD. Written as DNA, the CDR3 is TGTGCCATCAGTCCCGACCGGAATTCACCCCTCCACTTT. Its protein product is CAISPDRNSPLHF.

This chain connects TRBV4-3 to TRBJ2-1, with a weak D call TRBD2 (6 bases). V gave up 4 bases and J gave up 5 bases, with 12 bases separating them. Germline values: CDR1 LGHNA, CDR2 YSLEER. The CDR3 is 14 residues long. CDR3 nucleotide sequence: TGCGCCAGCAGCCCGACTAGTACCCACAATGAGCAGTTCTTC. Its translation: CASSPTSTHNEQFF.

This clonotype was detected many times. The rearrangement links TRBV20-1 to TRBJ2-5; 7 bases fit TRBD1. The CDR3 runs to 14 residues. Trimming took 5 bases from V and 0 from J; bases not matched to a gene: 6. Germline V gives CDR1 DFQATT, CDR2 SNEGSKA (reference sequence). CDR3 coding DNA: TGCAGTGCTTGCCCCGGGACAGACCAAGAGACCCAGTACTTC. As protein: CSACPGTDQETQYF.

The sample holds a few counts of this clonotype. This chain joins TRBV7-2 and TRBJ2-1, with 10 bases fitting TRBD2. This CDR3 comprises 15 residues. V lost 4 bases to trimming and J lost 7 bases; unmatched junction nucleotides: 7. Per germline, CDR1 SGHTA and CDR2 FQGNSA. The CDR3 region has the DNA TGTGCCAGCAGCTGGGCTAGCGGGGGAGGTAATGAGCAGTTCTTC. Translation: CASSWASGGGNEQFF.

This clonotype has a handful of counts. V gene TRBV20-1 combines with J gene TRBJ2-1; maybe TRBD1 (6 bases). The CDR3 sequence is 16 residues long. Trimming removed 6 bases at V and 1 base at J, with 19 bases between. CDR1 DFQATT and CDR2 SNEGSKA come from the germline V gene (reference sequence). In DNA, the CDR3 is TGCAGTGCGCGGGTGGTGGGGGCGGGTTCCTACAATGAGCAGTTCTTC. Its protein is CSARVVGAGSYNEQFF.

This clonotype has just one count. The gene calls are TRBV29-1 and TRBJ2-3; D gene unclear. CDR3 size: 13 residues. Germline CDR1 SQVTM, CDR2 ANQGSEA. Trimming pared 3 bases from V and 1 base from J, leaving 8 bases between. The CDR3 loop is CSVDLEGTDTQYF. CDR3 DNA sequence: TGCAGCGTTGATCTGGAAGGCACAGATACGCAGTATTTT.